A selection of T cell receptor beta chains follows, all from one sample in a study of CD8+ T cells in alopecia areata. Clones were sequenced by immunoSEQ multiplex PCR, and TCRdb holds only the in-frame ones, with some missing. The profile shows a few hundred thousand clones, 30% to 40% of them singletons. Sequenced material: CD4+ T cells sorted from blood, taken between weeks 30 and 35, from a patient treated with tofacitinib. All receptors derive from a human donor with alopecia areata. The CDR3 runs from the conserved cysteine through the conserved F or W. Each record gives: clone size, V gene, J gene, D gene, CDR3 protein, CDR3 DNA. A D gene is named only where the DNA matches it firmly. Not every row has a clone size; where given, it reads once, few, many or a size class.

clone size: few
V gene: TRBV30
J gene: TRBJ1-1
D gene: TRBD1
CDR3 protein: CAWSRSTGEKRTEAFF
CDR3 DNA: TGTGCCTGGAGTCGATCGACAGGGGAAAAGCGCACTGAAGCTTTCTTT

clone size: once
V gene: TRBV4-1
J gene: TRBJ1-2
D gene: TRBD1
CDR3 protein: CASSQPLRTGDYGYTF
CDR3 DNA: TGCGCCAGCAGCCAACCCCTTAGGACAGGCGACTATGGCTACACCTTC

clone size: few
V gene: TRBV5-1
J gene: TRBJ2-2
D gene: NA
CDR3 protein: CASSSTPGVGTGELFF
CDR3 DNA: TGCGCCAGCAGCTCCACCCCCGGGGTTGGTACCGGGGAGCTGTTTTTT

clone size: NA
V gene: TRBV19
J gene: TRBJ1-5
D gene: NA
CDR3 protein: CASSISSSGNQPQHF
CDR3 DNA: TGTGCCAGTAGTATCTCCAGTTCCGGCAATCAGCCCCAGCATTTT

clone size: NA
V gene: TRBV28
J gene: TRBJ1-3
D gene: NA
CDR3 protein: CASSHKGNTIYF
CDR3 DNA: TGTGCCAGCAGTCACAAGGGAAACACCATATATTTT

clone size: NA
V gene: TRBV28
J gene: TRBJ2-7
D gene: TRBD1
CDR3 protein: CASSYAGTAARGEQYF
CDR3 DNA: TGTGCCAGCAGTTACGCTGGGACAGCAGCTAGGGGCGAGCAGTACTTC

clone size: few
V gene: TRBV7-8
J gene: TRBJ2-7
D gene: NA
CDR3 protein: CASSLRLYEQYF
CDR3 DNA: TGTGCCAGCAGCTTACGTCTCTACGAGCAGTACTTC

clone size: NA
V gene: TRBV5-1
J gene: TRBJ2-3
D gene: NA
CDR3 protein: CATRGGDTQYF
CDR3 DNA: TGCGCCACCAGGGGAGGAGATACGCAGTATTTT

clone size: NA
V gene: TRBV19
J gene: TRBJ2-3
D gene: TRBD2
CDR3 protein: CASHGGVLADTQYF
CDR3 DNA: TGTGCCAGTCACGGGGGGGTACTCGCAGATACGCAGTATTTT

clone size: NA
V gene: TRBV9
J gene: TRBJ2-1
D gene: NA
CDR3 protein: CASSVSQSPRGGNEQFF
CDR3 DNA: TGTGCCAGCAGCGTAAGTCAATCCCCCCGTGGGGGCAATGAGCAGTTCTTC

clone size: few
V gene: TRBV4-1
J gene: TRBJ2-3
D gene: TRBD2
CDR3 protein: CASSQVKWDSGRADTQYF
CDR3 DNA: TGCGCCAGCAGCCAAGTAAAGTGGGACTCAGGGAGGGCAGATACGCAGTATTTT

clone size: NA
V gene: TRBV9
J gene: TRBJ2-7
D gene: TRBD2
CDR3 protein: CASSPLKGLAGTYYEQYF
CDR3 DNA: TGTGCCAGCAGCCCGCTAAAGGGACTAGCGGGAACCTACTACGAGCAGTACTTC

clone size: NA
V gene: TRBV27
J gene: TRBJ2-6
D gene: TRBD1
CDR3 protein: CASSVTGTGGHSGANVLTF
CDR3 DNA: TGTGCCAGCAGTGTCACCGGGACAGGAGGCCACTCTGGGGCCAACGTCCTGACTTTC

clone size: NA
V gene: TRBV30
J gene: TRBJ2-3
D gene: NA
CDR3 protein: CAWRNIITDTQYF
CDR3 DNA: TGTGCCTGGAGAAACATTATCACAGATACGCAGTATTTT

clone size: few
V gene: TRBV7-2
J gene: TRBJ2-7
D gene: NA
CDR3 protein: CASSLSQGPYEQYF
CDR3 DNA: TGTGCCAGCAGCTTATCGCAGGGCCCCTACGAGCAGTACTTC

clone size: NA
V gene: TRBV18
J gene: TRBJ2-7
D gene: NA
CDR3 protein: CASSRGGGYEQYF
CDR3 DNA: TGTGCCAGCTCTCGAGGGGGGGGCTACGAGCAGTACTTC

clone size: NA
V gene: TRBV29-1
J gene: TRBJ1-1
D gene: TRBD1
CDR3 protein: CSLQGALRNTEAFF
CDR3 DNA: TGCAGCTTACAGGGGGCGCTGAGGAACACTGAAGCTTTCTTT

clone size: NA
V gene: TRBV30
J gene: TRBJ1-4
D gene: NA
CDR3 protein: CAWRWKGGEKLFF
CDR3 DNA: TGTGCCTGGAGATGGAAAGGGGGGGAAAAACTGTTTTTT

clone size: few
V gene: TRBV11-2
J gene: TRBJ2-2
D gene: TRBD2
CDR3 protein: CASSSSSGVNTGELFF
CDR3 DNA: TGTGCCAGCAGCTCCTCTAGCGGCGTGAACACCGGGGAGCTGTTTTTT

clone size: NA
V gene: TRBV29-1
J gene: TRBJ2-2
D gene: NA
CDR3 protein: CSGGRANTGELFF
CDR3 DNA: TGCAGCGGGGGCAGGGCCAACACCGGGGAGCTGTTTTTT

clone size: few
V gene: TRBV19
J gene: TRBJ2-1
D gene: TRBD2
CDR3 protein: CASSARGRGRASLYNEQFF
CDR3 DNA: TGTGCCAGTAGTGCCCGAGGGCGTGGGAGGGCCTCCCTCTACAATGAGCAGTTCTTC

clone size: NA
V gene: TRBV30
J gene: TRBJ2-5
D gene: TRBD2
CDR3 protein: CAWTSGTLGETQYF
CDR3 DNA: TGTGCCTGGACTAGCGGGACTCTGGGGGAGACCCAGTACTTC

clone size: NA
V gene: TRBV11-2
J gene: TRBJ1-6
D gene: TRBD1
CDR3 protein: CASSLVSRGRRNSPLHF
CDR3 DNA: TGTGCCAGCAGCTTAGTTTCCAGGGGGAGAAGGAATTCACCCCTCCACTTT

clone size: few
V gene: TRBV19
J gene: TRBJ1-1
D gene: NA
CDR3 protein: CASSIGLPNTEAFF
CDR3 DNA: TGTGCCAGTAGTATTGGGTTACCAAACACTGAAGCTTTCTTT

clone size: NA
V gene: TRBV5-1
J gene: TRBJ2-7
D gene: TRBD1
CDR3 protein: CASSWGQGASYEQYF
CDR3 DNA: TGCGCCAGCAGCTGGGGACAGGGGGCGTCCTACGAGCAGTACTTC

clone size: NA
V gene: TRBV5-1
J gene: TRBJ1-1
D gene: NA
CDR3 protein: CASSLEGLSGDTEAFF
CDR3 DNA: TGCGCCAGCAGCTTGGAAGGTTTGTCGGGGGACACTGAAGCTTTCTTT

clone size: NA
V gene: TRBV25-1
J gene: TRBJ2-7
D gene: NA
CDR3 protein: CASSEYSRVNEQYF
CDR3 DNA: TGTGCCAGCAGTGAATATTCCAGGGTTAACGAGCAGTACTTC

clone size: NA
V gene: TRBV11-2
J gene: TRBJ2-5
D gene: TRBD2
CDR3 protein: CASSLGSGSQETQYF
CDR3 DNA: TGTGCCAGCAGCTTGGGCAGCGGGAGCCAGGAGACCCAGTACTTC

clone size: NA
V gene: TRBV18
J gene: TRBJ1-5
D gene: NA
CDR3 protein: CASSPGQNQPQHF
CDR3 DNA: TGTGCCAGCTCACCTGGGCAGAATCAGCCCCAGCATTTT

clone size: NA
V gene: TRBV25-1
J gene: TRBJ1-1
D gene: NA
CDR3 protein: CASSLRDLTEAFF
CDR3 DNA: TGTGCCAGCAGTCTAAGGGACCTCACTGAAGCTTTCTTT

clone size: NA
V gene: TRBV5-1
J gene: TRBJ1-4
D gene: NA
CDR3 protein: CASTDRGGPNEKLFF
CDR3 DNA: TGCGCCAGCACCGATCGAGGTGGACCCAATGAAAAACTGTTTTTT

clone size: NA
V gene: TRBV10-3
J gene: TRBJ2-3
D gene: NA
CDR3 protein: CAISKSGGETDTQYF
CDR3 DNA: TGTGCCATCAGTAAGTCAGGCGGGGAGACAGATACGCAGTATTTT

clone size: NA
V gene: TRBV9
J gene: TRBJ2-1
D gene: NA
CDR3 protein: CASSVGTPNEQFF
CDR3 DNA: TGTGCCAGCAGCGTAGGCACGCCGAATGAGCAGTTCTTC

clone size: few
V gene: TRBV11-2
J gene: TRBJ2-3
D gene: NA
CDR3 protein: CASSLFSRGDTQYF
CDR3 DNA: TGTGCCAGCAGCTTATTTTCGAGGGGAGATACGCAGTATTTT

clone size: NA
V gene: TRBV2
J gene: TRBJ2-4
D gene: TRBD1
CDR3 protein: CASSAWTGQNIQYF
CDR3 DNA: TGTGCCAGCAGTGCCTGGACAGGACAAAACATTCAGTACTTC

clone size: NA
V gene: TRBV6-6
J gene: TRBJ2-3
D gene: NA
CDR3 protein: CASSRGQSMQYF
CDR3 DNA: TGTGCCAGCAGCCGTGGACAGTCTATGCAGTATTTT

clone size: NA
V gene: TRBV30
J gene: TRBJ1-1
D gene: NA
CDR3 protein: CAWSTLSGRAFF
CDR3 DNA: TGTGCCTGGAGTACACTGAGTGGTCGAGCTTTCTTT

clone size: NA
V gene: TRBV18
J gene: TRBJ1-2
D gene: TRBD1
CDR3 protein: CASSLGTAEGYTF
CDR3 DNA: TGTGCCAGCTCACTCGGGACAGCGGAAGGCTACACCTTC

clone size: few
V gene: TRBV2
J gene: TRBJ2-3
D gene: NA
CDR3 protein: CASRAASDTQYF
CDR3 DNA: TGTGCCAGCAGAGCGGCCTCAGATACGCAGTATTTT

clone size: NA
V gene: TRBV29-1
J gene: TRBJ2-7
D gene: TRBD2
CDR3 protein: CSALGLAGTSYEQYF
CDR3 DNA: TGCAGCGCCTTGGGACTAGCGGGAACCTCCTACGAGCAGTACTTC

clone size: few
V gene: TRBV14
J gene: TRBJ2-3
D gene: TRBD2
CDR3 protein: CASSQLAGGDTQYF
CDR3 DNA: TGTGCCAGCAGCCAACTCGCGGGAGGAGATACGCAGTATTTT

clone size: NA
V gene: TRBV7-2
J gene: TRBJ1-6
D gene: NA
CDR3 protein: CASSAYNSPLHF
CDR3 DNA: TGTGCCAGCAGCGCTTATAATTCACCCCTCCACTTT

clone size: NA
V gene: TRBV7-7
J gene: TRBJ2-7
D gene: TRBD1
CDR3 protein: CASSLGQGGDEQYF
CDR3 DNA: TGTGCCAGCAGCTTGGGACAGGGGGGCGACGAGCAGTACTTC

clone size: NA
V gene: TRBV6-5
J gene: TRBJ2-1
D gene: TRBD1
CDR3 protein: CASSYRDRVHNEQFF
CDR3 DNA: TGTGCCAGCAGTTACCGGGACAGGGTCCACAATGAGCAGTTCTTC

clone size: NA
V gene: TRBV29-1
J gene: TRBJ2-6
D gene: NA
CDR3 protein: CSVHTYSGANVLTF
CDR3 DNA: TGCAGCGTTCACACCTACTCTGGGGCCAACGTCCTGACTTTC

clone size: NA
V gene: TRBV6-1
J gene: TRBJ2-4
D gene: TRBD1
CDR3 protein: CASGRDRDRDSIQYF
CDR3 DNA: TGTGCCAGCGGCCGGGATCGGGACAGGGATAGCATTCAGTACTTC

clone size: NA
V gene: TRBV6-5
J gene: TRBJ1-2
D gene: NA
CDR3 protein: CASSPEGGEAHGYTF
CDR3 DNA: TGTGCCAGCAGTCCGGAGGGGGGGGAGGCCCATGGCTACACCTTC

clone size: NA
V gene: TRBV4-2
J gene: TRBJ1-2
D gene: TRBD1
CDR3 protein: CASSLRQGAFEYGYTF
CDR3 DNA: TGTGCCAGCAGCCTCCGACAGGGGGCATTTGAATATGGCTACACCTTC

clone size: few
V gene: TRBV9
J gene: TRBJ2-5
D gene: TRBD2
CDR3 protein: CASSAGTSAQETQYF
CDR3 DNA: TGTGCCAGCAGCGCCGGGACTAGCGCACAAGAGACCCAGTACTTC

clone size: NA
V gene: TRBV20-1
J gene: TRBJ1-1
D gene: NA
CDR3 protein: CSARYTEAFF
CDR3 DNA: TGCAGTGCCCGATATACTGAAGCTTTCTTT

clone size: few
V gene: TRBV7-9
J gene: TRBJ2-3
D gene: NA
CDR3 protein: CASSLAAGASTDTQYF
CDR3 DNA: TGTGCCAGCAGCTTAGCGGCGGGGGCTAGCACAGATACGCAGTATTTT

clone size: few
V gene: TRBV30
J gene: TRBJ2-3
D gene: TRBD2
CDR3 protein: CAWSGGLAGGFTQYF
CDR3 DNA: TGTGCCTGGAGCGGAGGACTAGCGGGGGGATTTACGCAGTATTTT

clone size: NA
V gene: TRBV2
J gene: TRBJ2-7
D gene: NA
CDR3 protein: CASSYEGRVSYEQYF
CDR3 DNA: TGTGCCAGCAGTTACGAGGGCAGGGTTTCCTACGAGCAGTACTTC